One and the same sample provided the 14 T cell receptor beta chains below, sequenced in a study of graft-versus-host responses after intestinal transplantation. Data came from immunoSEQ multiplex PCR; TCRdb stores just in-frame clones and leaves some out. The sample holds roughly 110,000 clones, roughly 86% seen once. No cognate antigen is known for these TCRs. The specimen was unstimulated CD4+ T cells sorted from spleen or lymph node cells, collected before transplant. The source is a human donor who was the organ donor for an intestinal transplant.

The rearrangement links TRBV5-8 to TRBJ2-5, with D possibly TRBD2 on 6 matching bases. The DNA matches TRBJ2-7 better at its end, which makes the J call doubtful. CDR1 and CDR2 from the germline V gene are SGHTS and YDEGEE. The CDR3 covers 15 residues. CDR3 nucleotides: TGTGCCAGCAGCTTGGGGGGTGGAGGGAGTACCGAGCAGTACTTC. This gives the protein CASSLGGGGSTEQYF.

The chain combines TRBV5-4 with TRBJ1-4; 7 nucleotides line up with TRBD1. The germline CDR1 and CDR2 sequences are SGHNT and YYREEE (reference sequence). V lost 4 bases to trimming and J lost 5 bases; unmatched junction nucleotides: 5. This CDR3 contains 14 residues. CDR3 residues: CASSQEGQNEKLFF. The CDR3 region has the DNA TGTGCCAGCAGCCAGGAGGGACAGAATGAAAAACTGTTTTTT.

V and J are TRBV9 and TRBJ2-1; 12 bases are shared with TRBD1. CDR1 and CDR2 from the germline V gene are SGDLS and YYNGEE. The CDR3 is 17 residues long. The V and J ends lost 2 bases and 5 bases, in that order; junction bases with no gene match: 8. CDR3 DNA: TGTGCCAGCAGCGTCAATTCCGGGACAGGGGGCGACAATGAGCAGTTCTTC. Encoded protein: CASSVNSGTGGDNEQFF.

The chain links TRBV11-2 to TRBJ1-1; a possible D gene is TRBD1 (5 bases). CDR1 is SGHAT, CDR2 FQNNGV, per germline. This CDR3 is 17 amino acids long. The V end was cut by 5 bases, the J end by 4 bases, with 23 bases between. The CDR3 is CASSPRAGEGPTTEAFF. The CDR3 region has the DNA TGTGCCAGCAGCCCTAGGGCGGGGGAAGGACCGACCACTGAAGCTTTCTTT.

CDR3 sequence (DNA): TGTGCCAGCAGTGAACTACCGGGACTAGCGATCTACAATGAGCAGTTCTTC. As protein: CASSELPGLAIYNEQFF. This chain connects TRBV2 to TRBJ2-1, with 10 positions matching TRBD2. Germline CDR1 and CDR2: SNHLY and FYNNEI. There are 17 residues in the CDR3. V shed 2 bases, J shed 3 bases, and the junction held 7 bases outside the gene matches.

A word on this clone: Other DNA sequences in the sample encode the same CDR3. J is TRBJ2-2 and V is TRBV11-2, with D perhaps TRBD1 (5 bases). V was clipped by 1 base and J by 6 bases, with 9 bases between them. The germline V gene encodes CDR1 SGHAT and CDR2 FQNNGV. There are 14 residues in the CDR3. The CDR3 sequence: CASSLVGAPGELFF. In DNA, the CDR3 is TGTGCCAGCAGCTTAGTAGGGGCGCCCGGGGAGCTGTTTTTT.

The J gene is TRBJ1-4, the V gene TRBV19; TRBD1 might be the D (6 bases). CDR3 length equals 16 residues. The germline gives CDR1 LNHDA, CDR2 SQIVND (reference sequence). Trimming removed 8 bases at V and 3 bases at J, with 19 bases between. CDR3 residues: CASSRGDLTSNEKLFF. The CDR3 DNA reads as TGTGCCAGTTCTAGGGGGGATCTTACCTCTAATGAAAAACTGTTTTTT.

This clone was counted once. This chain uses TRBV7-9 with TRBJ2-7, with TRBD2 identical over 7 bases. There are 14 residues in the CDR3. V was pared by 3 bases and J by 6 bases, with 8 bases of the junction left unmatched. Germline CDR1 and CDR2: SEHNR and FQNEAQ (reference sequence). CDR3 DNA sequence: TGTGCCAGCAGCTTTTACACGGGAGGTTCCGAGCAGTACTTC. Protein sequence: CASSFYTGGSEQYF.

The rearrangement links TRBV6-6 to TRBJ1-1; D uncertain. V dropped 6 bases and J dropped 0 bases, with 5 bases sitting between them. The CDR3 length is 12 residues. Germline V gives CDR1 MNHNY, CDR2 SVGAGI (reference sequence). The CDR3 here is CASSHLNTEAFF. For the CDR3, the DNA is TGTGCCAGCAGCCATCTGAACACTGAAGCTTTCTTT.

CDR3 bases: TGCGCCAGCAGCTTGGCCACCGGGACTAGCCAAGAGACCCAGTACTTC. Encoded protein: CASSLATGTSQETQYF. This chain connects TRBV5-1 to TRBJ2-5; 8 bases are a match to TRBD2. Germline V CDR1 and CDR2: SGHRS, YFSETQ. This CDR3 has 16 residues. Germline trimming cut 0 bases from V and 1 base from J; bases unmatched to any gene: 5.

Turning to this clone: This same CDR3 is encoded by further DNA sequences in the sample. V and J are TRBV6-5 and TRBJ2-7; 7 bases map to TRBD1. CDR3 length: 13 residues. Trimming took 5 bases from V and 4 from J; bases not matched to a gene: 5. Germline V gene sequence: CDR1 MNHEY, CDR2 SVGAGI. The CDR3 here is CASSERGPYEQYF. As DNA, the CDR3 is TGTGCCAGCAGTGAGAGGGGGCCGTACGAGCAGTACTTC.

This sequence joins TRBV7-9 and TRBJ2-7; D tentatively fits TRBD1 or TRBD2 (5 bases each). V lost 0 bases and J lost 1, with 10 bases in between. Germline V lookup: CDR1 SEHNR, CDR2 FQNEAQ (reference sequence). CDR3 length: 15 amino acids. The CDR3 nucleotides read TGTGCCAGCAGCTTAGCGGGACCAAAATCCTACGAGCAGTACTTC. The encoded protein is CASSLAGPKSYEQYF.

A few counts support this clone. The chain carries TRBV5-6 and TRBJ2-5; D is tentatively TRBD1 or TRBD2 (5 bases each). Germline values: CDR1 SGHDT, CDR2 YYEEEE. V lost 4 bases, J lost 6 bases, and 16 bases lay in between. This CDR3 contains 14 residues. The CDR3 reads CASSLQGARQTQYF. Written as DNA, the CDR3 is TGTGCCAGCAGCCTTCAGGGAGCGAGGCAGACCCAGTACTTC.

V usage is TRBV19 and J usage is TRBJ1-3, with D perhaps matching TRBD1 (5 bases). The CDR3 spans 16 residues. V was shortened by 3 bases and J by 4 bases, with 16 bases between the two germline ends. CDR1 is LNHDA and CDR2 is SQIVND in the germline V gene (reference sequence). CDR3 DNA sequence: TGTGCCAGTAGTATTCGGGGGGATCTGAGGGGAAACACCATATATTTT. Translated, it gives CASSIRGDLRGNTIYF.